The clone carrying this T cell receptor beta chain was picked up a small number of times. V lost 5 bases, J lost 3 bases, and 6 bases stayed unmatched. Germline V lookup: CDR1 MNHEY, CDR2 SMNVEV (reference sequence). This CDR3 comprises 16 residues. This specimen belongs to a study of regulatory T cells in long-lasting Graves disease. Investigators prepared the TCR beta libraries by applying iRepertoire HTBI primers and Arm-PCR of CDR3 regions. TCRdb passed the multiplex PCR reads through MiXCR, listing each CDR3 protein once. The sample shows hundreds of thousands of distinct CDR3 sequences, 20% to 25% of them seen only once. Time point noted: persistent/refractory GD, antithyroid drugs over 5 years with positive TRAb. Making the TCR library involved RNA that had been extracted from PBMCs.

The chain is built from TRBV27 and TRBJ1-5; 11 bases fit TRBD1. This TCR came from a female donor with Graves disease. This specimen was peripheral blood mononuclear cells (PBMCs), taken when the disease was refractory, from a patient treated with antithyroid drugs. The CDR3 reads CASSLGTGGTNQPQHF. The CDR3 DNA is TGTGCCAGCAGTCTCGGGACAGGGGGAACCAATCAGCCCCAGCATTTT.